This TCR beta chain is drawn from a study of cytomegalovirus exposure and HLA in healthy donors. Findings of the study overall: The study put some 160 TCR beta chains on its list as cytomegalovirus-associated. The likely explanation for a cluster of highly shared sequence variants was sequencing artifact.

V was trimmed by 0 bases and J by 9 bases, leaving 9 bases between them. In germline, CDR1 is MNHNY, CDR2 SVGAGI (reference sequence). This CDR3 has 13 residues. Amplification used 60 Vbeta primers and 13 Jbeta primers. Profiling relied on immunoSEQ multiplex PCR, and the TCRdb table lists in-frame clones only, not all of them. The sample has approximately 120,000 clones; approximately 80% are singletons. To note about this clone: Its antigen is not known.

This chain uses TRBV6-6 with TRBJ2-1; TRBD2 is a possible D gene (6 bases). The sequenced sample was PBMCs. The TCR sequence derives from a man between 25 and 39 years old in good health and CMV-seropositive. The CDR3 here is CASSYSGGREQFF. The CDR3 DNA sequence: TGTGCCAGCAGTTACTCAGGAGGGCGTGAGCAGTTCTTC.